The subject of this entry is one T cell receptor beta chain. As originally analysed: Quantification of nucleated cells was approximated via reference gene primer amplification. Sequencing was performed with immunoSEQ multiplex PCR; in TCRdb, only in-frame clones are kept and a portion is missing. V and J calls and clone size are given by that table; D and trimming were obtained from the DNA. Of 250,000 or so clones listed, around 90% were seen once; the top ten hold about 1%. Participants spanned ages about 18 to 90 years and resided in about 24 US areas. In assigning cohorts, the study relied on participant-reported clinical history. The sample is drawn from a study of blood T cell repertoires in COVID-19. The CDR3 totals 13 residues. Trimming left V 7 bases short and J 4 bases short, with 13 bases between. The germline gives CDR1 MNHEY, CDR2 SVGAGI.

The V gene is TRBV6-5, the J gene TRBJ1-2; D uncertain. The sequenced material came from PBMCs or T cells enriched from blood (not recorded which). The TCR was taken from a man in his fifties or sixties who had been exposed to COVID-19. CDR3 DNA: TGTGCCAGCATAAGGGCAGGAGGCTATGGCTACACCTTC. Translation gives CASIRAGGYGYTF.